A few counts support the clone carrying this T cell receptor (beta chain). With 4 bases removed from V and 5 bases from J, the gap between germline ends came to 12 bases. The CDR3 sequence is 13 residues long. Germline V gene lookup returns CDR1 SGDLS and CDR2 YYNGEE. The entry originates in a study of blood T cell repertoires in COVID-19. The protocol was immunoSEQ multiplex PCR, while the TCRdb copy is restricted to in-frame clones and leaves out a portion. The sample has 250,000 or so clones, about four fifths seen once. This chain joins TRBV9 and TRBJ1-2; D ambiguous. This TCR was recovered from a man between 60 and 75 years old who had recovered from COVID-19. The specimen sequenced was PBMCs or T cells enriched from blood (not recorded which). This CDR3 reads CASSPDWRYGYTF. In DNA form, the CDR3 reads TGTGCCAGCAGCCCCGATTGGAGATATGGCTACACCTTC.